What follows is one TCR beta chain and its context. The sample is drawn from a study of cytomegalovirus exposure and HLA in healthy donors. V trimming: 4 bases; J trimming: 2 bases; junction bases outside the gene matches: 8. This CDR3 is 15 amino acids long. CDR1 is SGDLS, CDR2 YYNGEE, per germline. 60 Vbeta and 13 Jbeta primers were used in PCR. Method: immunoSEQ multiplex PCR; TCRdb's copy keeps in-frame clones and lacks some. The table records around 170,000 clones, less than 85% of them present only once. Sequencing was done on a sample of PBMCs. The source of this sequence is a middle-aged man in good health and CMV-seronegative. V gene TRBV9 combines with J gene TRBJ1-1; 7 positions match TRBD1. CDR3 sequence reads: CASSPNQGDNTEAFF. CDR3 coding DNA: TGTGCCAGCAGCCCAAACCAGGGGGACAACACTGAAGCTTTCTTT.